This TCR beta chain was retrieved from a study of blood T cell repertoires in COVID-19. As for the study in general: The study drew acute and convalescent COVID-19 samples from the United States, Italy and Spain. In each case, the material was cDNA or gDNA derived from T cells, B-cell-depleted T cells, or PBMCs.

Per the original data handling: Estimates of nucleated cell counts were drawn from the amplification of reference gene primers. The repertoire was sequenced with immunoSEQ multiplex PCR; TCRdb's copy has only in-frame clones and lacks some. V, J and clone size reflect that table, while D and trimming were determined from the DNA. The sample records fewer than 200,000 clones, 88% being singletons. Sequencing was carried out using peripheral blood. The receptor was isolated from a man aged 60 to 69 with acute or convalescent COVID-19.

CDR3 protein: CASSAVPGGSYNEQFF. The CDR3 DNA sequence: TGTGCCAGTAGTGCAGTACCAGGGGGCTCCTACAATGAGCAGTTCTTC. The V and J genes are TRBV19 and TRBJ2-1, with TRBD1 matching 7 bases. The junction had 7 bases not matched to a gene; V was cut back by 5 bases and J by 0 bases. Germline V lookup: CDR1 LNHDA, CDR2 SQIVND (reference sequence). The CDR3 spans 16 residues.